This T cell receptor beta chain was sequenced during a study of control samples from healthy donors and cancer patients. The data were produced by immunoSEQ multiplex PCR, yet TCRdb's version contains in-frame clones alone and is incomplete. The sample holds 88,000 or so clones; around 94% are singletons and the top ten take roughly 5%. Sequenced input: blood. The receptor's source is a woman aged 18-29 years in good health.

CDR3 amino acids: CASSRDQNNEQFF. The CDR3 DNA is TGTGCCAGTAGTAGGGACCAAAACAATGAGCAGTTCTTC. The V gene is TRBV19, the J gene TRBJ2-1; D may be TRBD1 or TRBD2 (5 bases each). The CDR3 has 13 amino acids. V lost 4 bases to trimming and J lost 5 bases, with 9 bases between them. Germline V gene sequence: CDR1 LNHDA, CDR2 SQIVND (reference sequence).